The subject of this entry is one T cell receptor (beta chain). Its cognate antigen is unknown. The record originates from a study of cytomegalovirus exposure and HLA in healthy donors. Study conclusions and caveats: A missense DCLRE1C variant was associated with V- and J-gene trimming of TCR beta chains in a later analysis, and an independent cohort replicated the association. Clonal expansion was found to be greater in HLA-associated TCR beta chains than in equally common others in a later analysis.

In the PCR, 60 Vbeta and 13 Jbeta primers were used. Sequencing used immunoSEQ multiplex PCR; TCRdb keeps in-frame clones, though not all of them. The sample includes roughly 84,000 clones, more than 50% of them seen just once. V was pared by 6 bases and J by 5 bases, with 2 bases of the junction left unmatched. Germline loops: CDR1 MNHGY, CDR2 SVAAGI. The CDR3 contains 12 residues. This clonotype was sampled from a woman between 40 and 55 years old in good health and CMV-seropositive. The sequencing input was PBMCs. The chain combines TRBV6-9 with TRBJ2-5; 8 positions agree with TRBD1. For the CDR3, the DNA is TGTGCCAGCAGGACAGGGGAGGAGACCCAGTACTTC. Translation: CASRTGEETQYF.